The clone carrying this TCR beta chain was seen at least ten times. Read coverage stops 3 residues before the CDR3 terminus; the germline J gene supplies the remainder. This sample is drawn from a study of T cell clonality in common variable immunodeficiency. Germline CDR1 and CDR2: LNHDA and SQIVND (reference sequence). There are 14 residues in the CDR3. V lost 2 bases and J lost 2, with 10 bases in between. Sequencing input was equivalent genomic DNA from CVID and controls. Profiled with immunoSEQ multiplex PCR; TCRdb holds only in-frame clones, not every one. Altogether tens of thousands of clones were found in the sample, and no singletons occur. Heparinized whole blood, about 4.5 to 8.5 ml, came from each donor.

This sequence was found in a person aged 18 to 75 in good health. This chain joins TRBV19 and TRBJ2-7, with a possible D match to TRBD2 (7 bases). What was sequenced was peripheral blood mononuclear cells. CDR3 loop: CASSIRGGAYEQYF. The sequenced part of the CDR3 DNA is TGTGCCAGTAGTATAAGAGGGGGGGCCTACGAG.